One sample yielded the 30 T cell receptor beta chains listed below, sequenced in a study of blood T cell repertoires in COVID-19 (TCRdb year 2020). The library came from the immunoSEQ multiplex PCR assay. The table comes from immuneACCESS by way of TCRdb, which keeps in-frame sequences with V and J called. Part of the clones is missing from these tables; in studies checked, under half for an unresolved V gene and the rest for unknown reasons. The table for this sample lists 350,000 or so clones; roughly 90% of them were counted only once. The top ten clones comprise 1% of the sample. The sample taken for sequencing was PBMCs or T cells enriched from blood (not recorded which). All receptors come from a woman aged 25 to 39 who had been exposed to COVID-19.

The chain recombines TRBV9 with TRBJ2-1, with TRBD1 as a possible D gene (6 bases). The V end lost 4 bases, the J end lost 0 bases, and 11 bases lay between the germline ends. Per the germline V gene, CDR1 is SGDLS and CDR2 is YYNGEE. The CDR3 extends over 15 amino acids. In DNA, the CDR3 is TGTGCCAGCAGCTCCACAGGGTTCTCCTACAATGAGCAGTTCTTC. This gives the protein CASSSTGFSYNEQFF. The full variable domain, completed using reference TRBV9 and TRBJ2-1, is DSGVTQTPKHLITATGQRVTLRCSPRSGDLSVYWYQQSLDQGLQFLIQYYNGEERAKGNILERFSAQQFPDLHSELNLSSLELGDSALYFCASSSTGFSYNEQFFGPGTRLTVL.

The V call is TRBV10-1, the J call TRBJ1-2, with D tentatively TRBD1 (5 bases). CDR3 length equals 13 residues. The germline V gene has CDR1 WNHNN and CDR2 SYGVQD (reference sequence). V lost 4 bases and J lost 3, with 9 bases in between. CDR3: CASSAGIDYGYTF. The CDR3 bases are TGCGCCAGCAGTGCAGGGATCGACTATGGCTACACCTTC.

The chain uses TRBV9 and TRBJ2-2; 9 nucleotides line up with TRBD1. The germline V gene encodes CDR1 SGDLS and CDR2 YYNGEE. V was pared by 4 bases and J by 3 bases, with 10 bases of the junction left unmatched. The CDR3 is made up of 17 amino acids. CDR3 in DNA: TGTGCCAGCAGCTCTAAGGACAGGGGATTCCACACCGGGGAGCTGTTTTTT. Translated: CASSSKDRGFHTGELFF. The full variable domain, its missing parts supplied by reference TRBV9 and TRBJ2-2, is DSGVTQTPKHLITATGQRVTLRCSPRSGDLSVYWYQQSLDQGLQFLIQYYNGEERAKGNILERFSAQQFPDLHSELNLSSLELGDSALYFCASSSKDRGFHTGELFFGEGSRLTVL.

The chain links TRBV10-2 to TRBJ2-6; no clear D gene. The CDR3 runs 16 residues. The V and J ends lost 5 bases and 0 bases respectively, with 11 bases between them. Germline CDR1 reads WSHSY; CDR2 reads SAAADI. The CDR3 DNA sequence: TGCGCCAGCAGTATTCTAAAGAGCTCTGGGGCCAACGTCCTGACTTTC. Translated, it gives CASSILKSSGANVLTF.

In regard to this clone: The sample holds other DNA sequences that translate to the same CDR3. This rearrangement joins TRBV27 to TRBJ2-1; D ambiguous. Trimming cost V 6 bases and J 1 base, with 4 bases left between them. The V gene's germline CDR1 is MNHEY and CDR2 SMNVEV (reference sequence). The CDR3 loop spans 12 amino acids. The CDR3 sequence: CASSPSYNEQFF. As DNA, the CDR3 is TGTGCCAGCAGCCCGTCCTACAATGAGCAGTTCTTC.

The chain employs TRBV10-2 and TRBJ2-2, with 9 nucleotides matching TRBD2. This CDR3 is built from 15 residues. J was trimmed by 3 bases and V by 10 bases; bases with no gene match: 9. The germline V gene has CDR1 WSHSY and CDR2 SAAADI. The CDR3 coding sequence is TGCGCCACCCAGGTAGCGGGGGATTACACCGGGGAGCTGTTTTTT. This translates into CATQVAGDYTGELFF.

The chain joins TRBV7-2 to TRBJ1-2; the D is unclear. The V end was cut by 0 bases, the J end by 8 bases, with 7 bases between. Germline loops: CDR1 SGHTA, CDR2 FQGNSA. This CDR3 spans 12 amino acids. CDR3 protein: CASSLAPEGYTF. The CDR3 bases are TGTGCCAGCAGCTTAGCCCCCGAGGGCTACACCTTC.

This chain connects TRBV6-1 to TRBJ2-3; D is possibly TRBD2 (6 bases). The germline V gene has CDR1 MNHNS and CDR2 SASEGT. CDR3 size: 18 residues. V lost 2 bases, J lost 3 bases, and 21 bases lay in between. The CDR3 spells CASSEFPPGGTSTDTQYF. The DNA of the CDR3 is TGTGCCAGCAGTGAATTCCCCCCTGGCGGGACGAGTACAGATACGCAGTATTTT.

The CDR3 protein is CASSALSGRAYNEQFF. The CDR3 nucleotides read TGTGCCAGCAGTGCCCTTAGCGGGAGGGCCTACAATGAGCAGTTCTTC. This sequence joins TRBV6-1 and TRBJ2-1; 11 nucleotides match TRBD2. In germline, CDR1 is MNHNS, CDR2 SASEGT. This CDR3 is built from 16 residues. The trim removed 4 bases at V and 2 bases at J, leaving 4 bases unmatched.

V gene TRBV3-1 (or the pseudogene TRBV3-2) combines with J gene TRBJ2-1; D perhaps matches TRBD2 (5 bases). Germline V lookup: CDR1 LGHDT, CDR2 YNNKEL (reference sequence). Trimming stripped 5 bases from V and 9 bases from J, with 17 bases between. This CDR3 region has 14 residues. The chain's CDR3 is CASSFFGGRSEQFF. Written as DNA, the CDR3 is TGTGCCAGCAGCTTTTTCGGCGGGCGGAGTGAGCAGTTCTTC.

This chain connects TRBV27 to TRBJ1-2, with 12 bases that match TRBD1. Germline V gene data show CDR1 as MNHEY and CDR2 as SMNVEV (reference sequence). The CDR3 is 16 residues long. Trimming removed 4 bases from V and 4 bases from J; junction bases left unmatched: 7. As DNA, the CDR3 is TGTGCCAGCAGTTCCCGAGGGACAGGGGGCGGCTATGGCTACACCTTC. It translates to CASSSRGTGGGYGYTF.

This clone was observed a single time. The chain couples TRBV6-6 to TRBJ1-6; tentatively, D is TRBD1 (6 bases). This CDR3 is built from 14 residues. Trimming took off 4 bases at V and 10 bases at J, with 14 bases between the two ends. Germline values: CDR1 MNHNY, CDR2 SVGAGI (reference sequence). CDR3 sequence (DNA): TGTGCCAGCAGTTCGAAGGGACACCCCTCACCCCTCCACTTT. It yields the protein CASSSKGHPSPLHF.

J is TRBJ2-7 and V is TRBV7-9; 8 bases line up with TRBD2. Germline assignment: CDR1 SEHNR and CDR2 FQNEAQ (reference sequence). The V and J ends lost 5 bases and 2 bases, in that order; junction bases with no gene match: 8. This CDR3 spans 15 amino acids. Written as DNA, the CDR3 is TGTGCCAGCAGCCCTACCGGCGGGAGGCCCTACGAGCAGTACTTC. It translates to CASSPTGGRPYEQYF. Complete variable domain (other parts from reference TRBV7-9 and TRBJ2-7): DTGVSQNPRHKITKRGQNVTFRCDPISEHNRLYWYRQTLGQGPEFLTYFQNEAQLEKSRLLSDRFSAERPKGSFSTLEIQRTEQGDSAMYLCASSPTGGRPYEQYFGPGTRLTVT.

This chain joins TRBV30 and TRBJ2-1, with TRBD2 as a possible D gene (5 bases). This CDR3 contains 15 residues. V lost 2 bases and J lost 2, with 13 bases in between. Germline CDR1 and CDR2: GTSNPN and SVGIG (reference sequence). For the CDR3, the DNA is TGTGCCTGGAGTCCCGGTTTGGAGGCCTACAATGAGCAGTTCTTC. This sequence encodes CAWSPGLEAYNEQFF.

The rearrangement joins TRBV18 to TRBJ1-1; D is unclear. The germline gives CDR1 KGHSH, CDR2 LQKENI. The CDR3 spans 16 residues. V lost 5 bases and J 0 bases, leaving 16 bases between the germline ends. CDR3 sequence (DNA): TGTGCCAGCTCATCGCTGACTTCGGGGTTGAACACTGAAGCTTTCTTT. Its translation: CASSSLTSGLNTEAFF.

The chain recombines TRBV11-2 with TRBJ2-7, with 7 bases that match TRBD1. V was pared by 3 bases and J by 0 bases, with 8 bases of the junction left unmatched. This CDR3 has 16 amino acids. CDR1 SGHAT and CDR2 FQNNGV come from the germline V gene. This CDR3 reads CASSLGQTTLSYEQYF. The CDR3 region has the DNA TGTGCCAGCAGCTTGGGACAGACCACACTCTCCTACGAGCAGTACTTC.

This clone was counted once. The V call is TRBV7-3, the J call TRBJ2-2; D is possibly TRBD2 (6 bases). The V gene's germline CDR1 is SGHTA and CDR2 FQGTGA. The V gene lost 4 bases and the J gene lost 2 bases, with 11 bases spanning the gap. The length of the CDR3 is 15 residues. CDR3 protein: CASSYQGGNTGELFF. CDR3 DNA: TGTGCCAGCAGCTACCAGGGAGGCAACACCGGGGAGCTGTTTTTT. The whole variable domain, filled in from reference TRBV7-3 and TRBJ2-2, reads GAGVSQTPSNKVTEKGKYVELRCDPISGHTALYWYRQSLGQGPEFLIYFQGTGAADDSGLPNDRFFAVRPEGSVSTLKIQRTERGDSAVYLCASSYQGGNTGELFFGEGSRLTVL.

The gene calls are TRBV27 and TRBJ2-7, with TRBD2 matching 8 bases. Germline values: CDR1 MNHEY, CDR2 SMNVEV (reference sequence). CDR3 length: 15 residues. After removal of 6 bases from V and 6 bases from J, the junction contained 13 bases not matched to a gene. The CDR3, as DNA: TGTGCCAGCAGGGTAGCGGCGGGAGGATGGTCCGAGCAGTACTTC. The encoded protein is CASRVAAGGWSEQYF.

CDR3 nucleotides: TGTGCCAGCTCACCGACTGGGACAGATTCTTACAATGAGCAGTTCTTC. Its translation is CASSPTGTDSYNEQFF. The chain has TRBV18 and TRBJ2-1, with 7 bases aligning to TRBD1. J was trimmed by 4 bases and V by 3 bases; bases with no gene match: 9. CDR3 length: 16 amino acids. From germline, CDR1 is KGHSH and CDR2 LQKENI. Based on the CDR3 plus reference TRBV18 and TRBJ2-1, the full variable domain is NAGVMQNPRHLVRRRGQEARLRCSPMKGHSHVYWYRQLPEEGLKFMVYLQKENIIDESGMPKERFSAEFPKEGPSILRIQQVVRGDSAAYFCASSPTGTDSYNEQFFGPGTRLTVL.

V and J are TRBV21-1 and TRBJ1-4; the table's D call of TRBD1 was not tested on the DNA. TRBV21-1 represents a pseudogene. The CDR3 covers 15 residues. In nucleotides, the CDR3 is TGTGCCAGCAGCACCCAGGGGGCTGCTGGTGAAAAACTGTTTTTT. This encodes CASSTQGAAGEKLFF.

The CDR3 nucleotides are TGTGCCAGCAGTTTCTGGACAGTGTATGGCTACACCTTC. Translation: CASSFWTVYGYTF. This chain links TRBV28 with TRBJ1-2, with D maybe TRBD1 (6 bases). Trimming cost V 3 bases and J 5 bases, with 10 bases left between them. The germline CDR1 and CDR2 sequences are MDHEN and SYDVKM. This CDR3 contains 13 residues.

V gene TRBV2 combines with J gene TRBJ1-2, with TRBD1 matching 8 bases. This CDR3 comprises 14 residues. V dropped 10 bases and J dropped 2; count of bases not matched to a gene: 9. Germline V gives CDR1 SNHLY, CDR2 FYNNEI. The CDR3 loop is CANRDRRTNYGYTF. CDR3 in DNA: TGTGCCAATAGGGACAGGCGAACAAACTATGGCTACACCTTC.

V usage is TRBV4-2 and J usage is TRBJ2-5; 9 bases match TRBD2. The CDR3 totals 16 residues. V trimming: 0 bases; J trimming: 7 bases; junction bases outside the gene matches: 9. The germline V gene has CDR1 LGHNA and CDR2 YNFKEQ. The CDR3 is CASSQESGSGSGTQYF. The CDR3 DNA sequence: TGTGCCAGCAGCCAAGAGTCTGGTAGCGGGAGTGGGACCCAGTACTTC.

This clone was observed a single time. The rearrangement uses TRBV4-1 and TRBJ2-1, with a possible D match to TRBD2 (6 bases). Germline V gives CDR1 MGHRA, CDR2 YSYEKL. The CDR3 is 16 residues long. The V gene lost 3 bases and the J gene lost 3 bases, with 15 bases spanning the gap. The CDR3 sequence is CASSHPGDLIYNEQFF. The DNA of the CDR3 is TGCGCCAGCAGCCACCCGGGGGATCTGATCTACAATGAGCAGTTCTTC.

The rearrangement joins TRBV11-2 to TRBJ1-6; 10 bases fit TRBD1. The CDR3 is 15 amino acids. Germline CDR1 SGHAT, CDR2 FQNNGV. V lost 2 bases, J lost 7 bases, and 2 bases stayed unmatched. The DNA for the CDR3 is TGTGCCAGCAGCTTAAGGGGACAGGGGAATTCACCCCTCCACTTT. It codes for CASSLRGQGNSPLHF.

J is TRBJ2-5 and V is TRBV9; 7 nucleotides line up with TRBD1. Germline loops: CDR1 SGDLS, CDR2 YYNGEE. CDR3 size: 15 residues. V trimming: 4 bases; J trimming: 2 bases; junction bases outside the gene matches: 8. CDR3 in amino acids: CASSLEGARQETQYF. The CDR3, as DNA: TGTGCCAGCAGCCTCGAGGGGGCGCGGCAAGAGACCCAGTACTTC.

This clone has a single count. This rearrangement joins TRBV5-4 to TRBJ2-7; 11 bases align to TRBD2. The CDR3 consists of 15 residues. V shed 2 bases, J shed 3 bases, and the junction held 4 bases outside the gene matches. Germline values: CDR1 SGHNT, CDR2 YYREEE (reference sequence). DNA for the CDR3: TGTGCCAGCAGCTTTTTGACTAGCGGGGACTACGAGCAGTACTTC. It codes for CASSFLTSGDYEQYF. Drawing the rest from reference TRBV5-4 and TRBJ2-7, the complete variable domain is ETGVTQSPTHLIKTRGQQVTLRCSSQSGHNTVSWYQQALGQGPQFIFQYYREEENGRGNFPPRFSGLQFPNYSSELNVNALELDDSALYLCASSFLTSGDYEQYFGPGTRLTVT.

The gene calls are TRBV15 and TRBJ1-1; D remains unclear. Deletions cut 0 bases from V and 7 bases from J, with 21 bases between. Germline CDR1 and CDR2: LNHNV and YYDKDF (reference sequence). The CDR3 has 17 residues. The CDR3 is CATSRDEGPILKVEAFF. The CDR3 DNA is TGTGCCACCAGCAGAGATGAGGGCCCCATTCTCAAGGTTGAAGCTTTCTTT.

This chain joins TRBV10-2 and TRBJ2-5; TRBD1 might be the D (6 bases). Trimming shortened V by 6 bases and J by 1 base, and 9 bases separated the two germline ends. CDR3 length: 13 residues. The germline V gene encodes CDR1 WSHSY and CDR2 SAAADI. DNA of the CDR3: TGCGCCAGCAGGAGGGGGACCCAAGAGACCCAGTACTTC. The encoded protein is CASRRGTQETQYF.

The genes are TRBV27 and TRBJ2-7; D is possibly TRBD2 (6 bases). The CDR3 is 14 amino acids. Trimming took off 3 bases at V and 4 bases at J, with 13 bases between the two ends. Germline V lookup: CDR1 MNHEY, CDR2 SMNVEV (reference sequence). The DNA for the CDR3 is TGTGCCAGCAGTTTTTCGGGACTCCAATACGAGCAGTACTTC. Translating gives CASSFSGLQYEQYF.